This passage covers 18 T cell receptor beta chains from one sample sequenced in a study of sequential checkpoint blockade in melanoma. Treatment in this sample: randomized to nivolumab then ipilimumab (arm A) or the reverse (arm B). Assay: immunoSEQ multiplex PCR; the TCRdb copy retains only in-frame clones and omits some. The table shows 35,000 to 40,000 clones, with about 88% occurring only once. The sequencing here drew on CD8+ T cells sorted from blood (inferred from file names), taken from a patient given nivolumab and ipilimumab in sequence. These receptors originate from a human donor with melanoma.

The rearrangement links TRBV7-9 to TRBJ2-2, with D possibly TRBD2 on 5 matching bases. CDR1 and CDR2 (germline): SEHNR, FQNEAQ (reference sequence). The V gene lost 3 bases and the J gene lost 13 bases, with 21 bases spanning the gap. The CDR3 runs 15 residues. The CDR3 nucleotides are TGTGCCAGCAGCTTTGGGAGTAGCGCTACGGTCGGGCTGTTTTTT. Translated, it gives CASSFGSSATVGLFF.

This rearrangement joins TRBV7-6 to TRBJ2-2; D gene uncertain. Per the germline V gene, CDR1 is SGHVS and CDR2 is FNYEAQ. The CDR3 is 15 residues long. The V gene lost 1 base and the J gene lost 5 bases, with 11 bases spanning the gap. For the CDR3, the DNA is TGTGCCAGCAGCTTAGAGGTCCGGGTAACCGGGGAGCTGTTTTTT. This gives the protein CASSLEVRVTGELFF. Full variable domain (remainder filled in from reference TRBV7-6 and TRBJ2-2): GAGVSQSPRYKVTKRGQDVALRCDPISGHVSLYWYRQALGQGPEFLTYFNYEAQQDKSGLPNDRFSAERPEGSISTLTIQRTEQRDSAMYRCASSLEVRVTGELFFGEGSRLTVL.

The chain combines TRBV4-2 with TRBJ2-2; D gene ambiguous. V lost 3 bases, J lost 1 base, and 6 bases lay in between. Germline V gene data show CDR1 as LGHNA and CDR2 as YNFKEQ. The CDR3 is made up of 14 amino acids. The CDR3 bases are TGTGCCAGCAGCCATCGGTTGAACACCGGGGAGCTGTTTTTT. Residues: CASSHRLNTGELFF.

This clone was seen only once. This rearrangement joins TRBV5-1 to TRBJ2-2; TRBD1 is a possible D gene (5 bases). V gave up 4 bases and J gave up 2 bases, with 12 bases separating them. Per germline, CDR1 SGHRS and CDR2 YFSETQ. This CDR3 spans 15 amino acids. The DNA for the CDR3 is TGCGCCAGCAGCGAGCACAGGATCAACACCGGGGAGCTGTTTTTT. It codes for CASSEHRINTGELFF.

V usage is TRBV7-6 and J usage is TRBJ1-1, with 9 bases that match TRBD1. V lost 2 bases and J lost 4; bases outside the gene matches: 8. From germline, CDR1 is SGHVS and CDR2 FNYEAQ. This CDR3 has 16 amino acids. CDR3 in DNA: TGTGCCAGCAGCTTAAACAGGGGGCATGTGGGCACTGAAGCTTTCTTT. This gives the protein CASSLNRGHVGTEAFF.

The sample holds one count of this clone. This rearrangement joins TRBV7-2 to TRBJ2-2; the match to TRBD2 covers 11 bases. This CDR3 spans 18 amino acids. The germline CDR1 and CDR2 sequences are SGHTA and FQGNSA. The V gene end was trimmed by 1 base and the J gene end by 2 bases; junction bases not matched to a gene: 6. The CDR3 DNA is TGTGCCAGCAGCTTAGTCAGTAGCGGGAGGGGTAACACCGGGGAGCTGTTTTTT. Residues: CASSLVSSGRGNTGELFF.

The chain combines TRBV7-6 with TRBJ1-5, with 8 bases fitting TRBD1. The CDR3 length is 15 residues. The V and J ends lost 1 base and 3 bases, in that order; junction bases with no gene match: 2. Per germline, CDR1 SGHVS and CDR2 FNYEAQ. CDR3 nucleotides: TGTGCCAGCAGCTTAGGGACAGGGACCAATCAGCCCCAGCATTTT. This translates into CASSLGTGTNQPQHF.

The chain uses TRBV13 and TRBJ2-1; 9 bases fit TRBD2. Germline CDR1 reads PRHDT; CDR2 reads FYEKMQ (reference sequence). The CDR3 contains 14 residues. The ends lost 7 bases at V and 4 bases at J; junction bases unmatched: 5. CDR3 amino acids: CASISSGSYNEQFF. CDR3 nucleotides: TGTGCCAGCATCAGTAGCGGGAGTTACAATGAGCAGTTCTTC.

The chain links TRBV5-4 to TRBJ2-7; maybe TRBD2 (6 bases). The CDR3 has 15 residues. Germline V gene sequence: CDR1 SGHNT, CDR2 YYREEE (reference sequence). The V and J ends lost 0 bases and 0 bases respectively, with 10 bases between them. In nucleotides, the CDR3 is TGTGCCAGCAGCTTGGCCGGGAGTCGCTCCTACGAGCAGTACGTC. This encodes CASSLAGSRSYEQYV.

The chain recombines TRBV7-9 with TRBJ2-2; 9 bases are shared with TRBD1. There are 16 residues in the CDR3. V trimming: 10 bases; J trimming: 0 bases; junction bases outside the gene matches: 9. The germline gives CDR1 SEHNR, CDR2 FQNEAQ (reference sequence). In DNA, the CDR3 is TGTGCCACCCGGGACAGGGAAAACTCGAACACCGGGGAGCTGTTTTTT. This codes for CATRDRENSNTGELFF.

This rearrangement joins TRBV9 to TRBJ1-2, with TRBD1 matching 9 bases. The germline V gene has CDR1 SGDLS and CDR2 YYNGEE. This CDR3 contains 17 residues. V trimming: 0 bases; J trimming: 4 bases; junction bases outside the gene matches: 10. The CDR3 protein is CASSVEGQGPASYGYTF. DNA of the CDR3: TGTGCCAGCAGCGTAGAGGGACAGGGACCGGCGAGCTATGGCTACACCTTC.

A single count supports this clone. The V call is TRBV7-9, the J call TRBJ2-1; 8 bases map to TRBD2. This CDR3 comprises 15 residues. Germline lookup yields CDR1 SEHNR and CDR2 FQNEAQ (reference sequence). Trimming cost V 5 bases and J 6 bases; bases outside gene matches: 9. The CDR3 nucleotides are TGTGCCAGCAGCCCACCAGCGGGAGTGATCAATGAGCAGTTCTTC. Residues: CASSPPAGVINEQFF. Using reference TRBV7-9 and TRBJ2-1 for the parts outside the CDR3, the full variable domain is DTGVSQNPRHKITKRGQNVTFRCDPISEHNRLYWYRQTLGQGPEFLTYFQNEAQLEKSRLLSDRFSAERPKGSFSTLEIQRTEQGDSAMYLCASSPPAGVINEQFFGPGTRLTVL.

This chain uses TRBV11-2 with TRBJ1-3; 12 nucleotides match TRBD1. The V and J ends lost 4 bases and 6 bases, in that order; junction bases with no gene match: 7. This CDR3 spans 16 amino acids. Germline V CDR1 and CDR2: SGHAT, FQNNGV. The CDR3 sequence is CASSWDRGHRENTIYF. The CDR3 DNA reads TGTGCCAGCAGCTGGGACAGGGGGCATCGAGAAAACACCATATATTTT.

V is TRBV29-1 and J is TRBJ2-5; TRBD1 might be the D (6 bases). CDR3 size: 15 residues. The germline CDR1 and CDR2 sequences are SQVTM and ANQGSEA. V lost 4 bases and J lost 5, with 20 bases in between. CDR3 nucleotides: TGCAGCGTTGCGGGTTATCGTCAGGGGCTGGAGACCCAGTACTTC. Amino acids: CSVAGYRQGLETQYF.

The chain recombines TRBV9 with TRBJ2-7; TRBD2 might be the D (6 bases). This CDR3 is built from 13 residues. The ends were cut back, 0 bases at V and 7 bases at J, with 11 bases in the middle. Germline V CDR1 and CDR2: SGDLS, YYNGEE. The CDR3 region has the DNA TGTGCCAGCAGCGTAGCTACTGGGGGGGAGCAGTACGTC. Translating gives CASSVATGGEQYV.

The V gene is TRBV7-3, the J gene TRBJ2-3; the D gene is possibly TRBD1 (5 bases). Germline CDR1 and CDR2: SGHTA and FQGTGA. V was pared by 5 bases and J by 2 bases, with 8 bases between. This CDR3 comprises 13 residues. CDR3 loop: CASSTDNTDTQYF. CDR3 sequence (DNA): TGTGCCAGCAGCACGGACAACACAGATACGCAGTATTTT.

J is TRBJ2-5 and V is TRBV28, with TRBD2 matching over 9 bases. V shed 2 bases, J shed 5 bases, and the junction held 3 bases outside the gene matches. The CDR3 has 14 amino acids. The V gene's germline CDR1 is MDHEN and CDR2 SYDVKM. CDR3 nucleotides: TGTGCCAGCAGTTTAGCGGGAGGGGGGGAGACCCAGTACTTC. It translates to CASSLAGGGETQYF. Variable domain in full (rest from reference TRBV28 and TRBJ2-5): DVKVTQSSRYLVKRTGEKVFLECVQDMDHENMFWYRQDPGLGLRLIYFSYDVKMKEKGDIPEGYSVSREKKERFSLILESASTNQTSMYLCASSLAGGGETQYFGPGTRLLVL.

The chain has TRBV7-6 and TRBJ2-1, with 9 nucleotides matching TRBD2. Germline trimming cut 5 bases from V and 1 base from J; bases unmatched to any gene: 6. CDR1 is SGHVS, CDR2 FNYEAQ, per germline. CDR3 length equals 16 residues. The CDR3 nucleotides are TGTGCCAGCAGCCCTCCGGGACTAGCATCCTACAATGAGCAGTTCTTC. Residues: CASSPPGLASYNEQFF.